This T cell receptor (beta chain) was recorded in a study of blood T cell repertoires in COVID-19. Study overall: The cDNA or gDNA used as material had been derived from T cells, B-cell-depleted T cells, or PBMCs.

A single count supports this clone. The Seattle site enrolled patients during active infection and followed them longitudinally. Libraries were prepared by immunoSEQ multiplex PCR; TCRdb keeps only in-frame clonotypes and omits some of them. The sample contains 190,000 or so clones, about 82% of which appear only once. This receptor was obtained from a man aged 55 to 70 with COVID-19, enrolled during active disease. The source material was peripheral blood.

The CDR3 bases are TGCAGCGTTGATAGCTCAGGGATCCAAGAGACCCAGTACTTC. Protein sequence: CSVDSSGIQETQYF. This chain links TRBV29-1 with TRBJ2-5; perhaps TRBD1 as D (5 bases). The CDR3 length is 14 residues. Germline assignment: CDR1 SQVTM and CDR2 ANQGSEA. With 3 bases removed from V and 1 base from J, the gap between germline ends came to 12 bases.